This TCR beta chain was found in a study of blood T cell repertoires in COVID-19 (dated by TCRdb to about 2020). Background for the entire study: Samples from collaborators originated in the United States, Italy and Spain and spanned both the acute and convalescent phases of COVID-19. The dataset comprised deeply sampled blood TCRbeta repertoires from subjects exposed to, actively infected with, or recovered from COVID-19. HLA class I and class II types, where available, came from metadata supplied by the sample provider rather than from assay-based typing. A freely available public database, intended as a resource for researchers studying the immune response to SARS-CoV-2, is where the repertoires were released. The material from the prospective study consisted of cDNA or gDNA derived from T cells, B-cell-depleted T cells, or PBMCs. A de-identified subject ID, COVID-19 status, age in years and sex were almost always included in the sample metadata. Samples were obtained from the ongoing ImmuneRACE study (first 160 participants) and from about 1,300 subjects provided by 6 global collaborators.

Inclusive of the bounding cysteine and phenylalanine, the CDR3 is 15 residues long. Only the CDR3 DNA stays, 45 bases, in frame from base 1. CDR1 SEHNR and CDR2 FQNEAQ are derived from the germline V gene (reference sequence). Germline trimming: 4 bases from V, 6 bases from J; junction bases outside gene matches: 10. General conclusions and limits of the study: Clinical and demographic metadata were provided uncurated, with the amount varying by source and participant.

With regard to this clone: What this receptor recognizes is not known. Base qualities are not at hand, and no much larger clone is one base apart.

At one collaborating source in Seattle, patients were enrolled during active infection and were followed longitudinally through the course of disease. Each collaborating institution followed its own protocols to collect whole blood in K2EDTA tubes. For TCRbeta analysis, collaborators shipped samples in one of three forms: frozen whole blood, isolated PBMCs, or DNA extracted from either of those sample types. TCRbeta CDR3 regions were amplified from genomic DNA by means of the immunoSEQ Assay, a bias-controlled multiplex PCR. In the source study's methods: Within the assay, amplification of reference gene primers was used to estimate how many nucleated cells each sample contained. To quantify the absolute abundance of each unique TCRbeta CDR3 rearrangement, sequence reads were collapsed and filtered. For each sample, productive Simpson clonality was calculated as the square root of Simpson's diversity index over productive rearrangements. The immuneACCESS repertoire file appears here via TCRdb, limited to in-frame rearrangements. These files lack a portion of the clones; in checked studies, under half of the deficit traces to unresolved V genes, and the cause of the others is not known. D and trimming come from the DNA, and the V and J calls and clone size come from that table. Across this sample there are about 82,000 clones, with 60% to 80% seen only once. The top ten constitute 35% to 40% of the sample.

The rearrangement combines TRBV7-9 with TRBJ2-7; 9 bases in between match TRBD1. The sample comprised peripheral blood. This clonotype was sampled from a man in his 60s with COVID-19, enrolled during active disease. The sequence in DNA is TGTGCCAGCAGCTCCCCCGGGACAGGGTCTGGCGAGCAGTACTTC. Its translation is CASSSPGTGSGEQYF.